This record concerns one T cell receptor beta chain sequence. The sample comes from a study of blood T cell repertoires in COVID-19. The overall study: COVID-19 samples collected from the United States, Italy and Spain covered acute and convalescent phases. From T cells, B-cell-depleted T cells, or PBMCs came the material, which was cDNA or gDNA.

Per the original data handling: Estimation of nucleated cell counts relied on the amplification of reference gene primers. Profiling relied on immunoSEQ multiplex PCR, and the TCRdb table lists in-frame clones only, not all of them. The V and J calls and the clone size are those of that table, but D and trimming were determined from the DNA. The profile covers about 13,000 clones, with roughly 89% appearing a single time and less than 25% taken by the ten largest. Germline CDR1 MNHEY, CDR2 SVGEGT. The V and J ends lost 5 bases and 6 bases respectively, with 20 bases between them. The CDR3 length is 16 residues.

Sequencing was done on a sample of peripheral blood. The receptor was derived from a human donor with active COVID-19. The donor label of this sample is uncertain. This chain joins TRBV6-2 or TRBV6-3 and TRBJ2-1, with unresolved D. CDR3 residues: CASSNPGGSGFNEQFF. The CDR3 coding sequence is TGTGCCAGCAGTAATCCGGGTGGTTCCGGGTTCAATGAGCAGTTCTTC.